This T cell receptor beta chain was retrieved from a study of blood T cell repertoires in COVID-19. Study context: Sources were T cells, B-cell-depleted T cells, or PBMCs; the material itself was cDNA or gDNA.

Authors' data handling: Cell counts per sample came from amplifying reference gene primers. Repertoires were generated with immunoSEQ multiplex PCR, while TCRdb's copy carries only in-frame clones and drops some. V and J calls plus clone size are reproduced from that table; the DNA served to infer D and trimming. The sample lists roughly 300,000 clones, more than 75% seen once, with roughly 5.3% in the top ten. This clone was found once. Germline V lookup: CDR1 SGHTA, CDR2 FQGNSA. The CDR3 runs to 15 residues. Deletions cut 5 bases from V and 0 bases from J, with 10 bases between. Sequenced input: PBMCs or T cells enriched from blood (not recorded which). V and J are TRBV7-2 and TRBJ2-2; the D is unclear. The origin of this receptor is a woman in her twenties or thirties who had recovered from COVID-19. The CDR3 is CASSRNGANTGELFF. As DNA, the CDR3 is TGTGCCAGCAGCCGGAACGGAGCGAACACCGGGGAGCTGTTTTTT.